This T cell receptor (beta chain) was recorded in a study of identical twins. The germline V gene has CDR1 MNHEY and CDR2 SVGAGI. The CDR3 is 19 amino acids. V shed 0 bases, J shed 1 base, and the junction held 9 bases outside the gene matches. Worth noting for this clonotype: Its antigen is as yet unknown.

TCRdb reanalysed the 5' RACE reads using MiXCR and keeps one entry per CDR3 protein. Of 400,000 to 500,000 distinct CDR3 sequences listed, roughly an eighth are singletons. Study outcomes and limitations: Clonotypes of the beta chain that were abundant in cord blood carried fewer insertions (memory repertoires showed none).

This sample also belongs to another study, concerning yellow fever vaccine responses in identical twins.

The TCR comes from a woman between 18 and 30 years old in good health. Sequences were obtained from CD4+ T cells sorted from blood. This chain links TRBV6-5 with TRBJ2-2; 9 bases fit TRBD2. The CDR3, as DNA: TGTGCCAGCAGTTACTCCCCGGGGGAAGCGGGAGGGAACACCGGGGAGCTGTTTTTT. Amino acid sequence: CASSYSPGEAGGNTGELFF.